The 30 T cell receptor beta chains reported below all come from one sample, sequenced in a study of cytomegalovirus exposure and HLA in healthy donors. A multiplex PCR was run with 60 Vbeta primers and 13 Jbeta primers. Generated by immunoSEQ multiplex PCR, the TCRdb table keeps only in-frame clones and is missing some. In the table there are more than 85,000 clones, under 80% of which are singletons. The sample comprised PBMCs. The source of these receptors is a woman between 18 and 30 years old in good health and CMV-seropositive.

The chain is built from TRBV27 and TRBJ2-7; a weak D match, TRBD2 (5 bases). Trimming took 5 bases from V and 6 from J, leaving 11 bases between them. The germline gives CDR1 MNHEY, CDR2 SMNVEV (reference sequence). The CDR3 contains 12 residues. CDR3 sequence reads: CASSPRTGEQYF. In nucleotides, the CDR3 is TGTGCCAGCAGTCCCCGGACTGGCGAGCAGTACTTC.

This clone turned up a few times. The chain uses TRBV7-2 and TRBJ2-2, with D perhaps TRBD2 (6 bases). The germline gives CDR1 SGHTA, CDR2 FQGNSA. CDR3 length: 16 residues. The ends were cut back, 1 base at V and 6 bases at J, with 15 bases in the middle. In DNA form, the CDR3 reads TGTGCCAGCAGCTTAGTCAGGGACTCATGGGCCGGGGAGCTGTTTTTT. This gives the protein CASSLVRDSWAGELFF.

The chain links TRBV28 to TRBJ2-6; D gene unclear. Germline V CDR1 and CDR2: MDHEN, SYDVKM. V was trimmed by 4 bases and J by 4 bases, leaving 5 bases between them. The length of the CDR3 is 13 residues. Here the CDR3 DNA reads TGTGCCAGCAGTTCCTTCGGGGCCAACGTCCTGACTTTC. Its translation: CASSSFGANVLTF.

The chain employs TRBV2 and TRBJ1-5, with TRBD1 as a possible D gene (5 bases). The V gene's germline CDR1 is SNHLY and CDR2 FYNNEI. The V end was cut by 5 bases, the J end by 2 bases, with 10 bases between. The CDR3 loop spans 14 amino acids. This chain's CDR3 is CASSSGIGNQPQHF. In DNA, the CDR3 is TGTGCCAGCAGTTCAGGGATCGGCAATCAGCCCCAGCATTTT.

This clone was counted once. CDR3 in DNA: TGTGCCAGCAGCCCCCCTGGGCTAGCGGGAGCGAACGGGGAGCTGTTTTTT. The encoded protein is CASSPPGLAGANGELFF. J is TRBJ2-2 and V is TRBV7-3, with 10 bases identical to TRBD2. CDR1 is SGHTA and CDR2 is FQGTGA in the germline V gene. This CDR3 is 17 amino acids long. The ends lost 5 bases at V and 7 bases at J; junction bases unmatched: 13.

The J gene is TRBJ2-3, the V gene TRBV29-1; no clear D. Trimming cost V 3 bases and J 3 bases, with 13 bases left between them. The CDR3 consists of 14 residues. CDR1 and CDR2 (germline): SQVTM, ANQGSEA. CDR3 sequence reads: CSVDLAVGTDTQYF. CDR3 nucleotide sequence: TGCAGCGTTGACCTGGCGGTTGGGACAGATACGCAGTATTTT.

The rearrangement joins TRBV19 to TRBJ2-1, with 8 bases fitting TRBD1. The CDR3 loop spans 11 amino acids. With 8 bases clipped from V and 8 bases from J, the junction kept 2 bases outside the gene matches. CDR1 and CDR2 from the germline V gene are LNHDA and SQIVND (reference sequence). The CDR3 sequence: CASGQGDEQFF. The CDR3 DNA is TGTGCCAGTGGACAGGGTGATGAGCAGTTCTTC. The full variable domain, with the rest looked up from reference TRBV19 and TRBJ2-1, is DGGITQSPKYLFRKEGQNVTLSCEQNLNHDAMYWYRQDPGQGLRLIYYSQIVNDFQKGDIAEGYSVSREKKESFPLTVTSAQKNPTAFYLCASGQGDEQFFGPGTRLTVL.

The rearrangement uses TRBV4-3 and TRBJ2-1; no clear D. V lost 2 bases and J lost 2, with 4 bases in between. Looked up from germline, CDR1 is LGHNA and CDR2 is YSLEER. The CDR3 totals 13 residues. CDR3 bases: TGCGCCAGCAGCCAAAGCACCTACAATGAGCAGTTCTTC. Residues: CASSQSTYNEQFF.

The chain carries TRBV19 and TRBJ2-1; the match to TRBD2 covers 11 bases. This CDR3 contains 13 residues. Germline V gives CDR1 LNHDA, CDR2 SQIVND (reference sequence). V gave up 10 bases and J gave up 5 bases; unmatched junction bases: 4. The CDR3 nucleotides read TGTGCCACTAAGGGACTAGCGGACAATGAGCAGTTCTTC. Its translation is CATKGLADNEQFF.

The rearrangement links TRBV9 to TRBJ2-1; the D gene is possibly TRBD2 (6 bases). Trimming stripped 3 bases from V and 1 base from J, with 14 bases between. CDR3 length: 16 amino acids. Germline V gives CDR1 SGDLS, CDR2 YYNGEE. The DNA for the CDR3 is TGTGCCAGCAGCGCACTGGGCGGGACGTCCTACAATGAGCAGTTCTTC. It translates to CASSALGGTSYNEQFF.

V usage is TRBV30 and J usage is TRBJ2-3, with 10 bases lining up with TRBD2. The CDR3 has 16 amino acids. The trim removed 2 bases at V and 3 bases at J, leaving 8 bases unmatched. Germline-derived CDR1 and CDR2 are GTSNPN and SVGIG (reference sequence). CDR3 sequence: CAWSRSSGSRTDTQYF. For the CDR3, the DNA is TGTGCCTGGAGTAGGTCTAGCGGGAGTCGAACAGATACGCAGTATTTT.

The rearrangement uses TRBV27 and TRBJ1-5; TRBD1 aligns across 10 bases. This CDR3 spans 15 amino acids. In germline, CDR1 is MNHEY, CDR2 SMNVEV (reference sequence). V lost 5 bases and J lost 4; bases outside the gene matches: 5. The CDR3 reads CASSPRDRGNQPQHF. CDR3 DNA: TGTGCCAGCAGTCCGAGGGACAGGGGAAATCAGCCCCAGCATTTT.

Concerning this clone: The junction differs from germline at one of its ends, possibly a read error. This sequence joins TRBV7-9 and TRBJ2-5, with D unclear. The CDR3 totals 11 residues. Looked up from germline, CDR1 is SEHNR and CDR2 is FQNEAQ (reference sequence). DNA for the CDR3: TGTTCCAGCAGCTTTAAAGAGACCCAGTACTTC. Translated: CSSSFKETQYF. Full variable domain (missing parts from reference TRBV7-9 and TRBJ2-5): DTGVSQNPRHKITKRGQNVTFRCDPISEHNRLYWYRQTLGQGPEFLTYFQNEAQLEKSRLLSDRFSAERPKGSFSTLEIQRTEQGDSAMYLCSSSFKETQYFGPGTRLLVL.

The genes are TRBV6-1 and TRBJ2-2; TRBD2 is a possible D gene (5 bases). CDR1 MNHNS and CDR2 SASEGT come from the germline V gene. Trimming cost V 7 bases and J 1 base, with 13 bases left between them. The CDR3 length is 15 residues. The CDR3 region is CASTVRTENTGELFF. CDR3 nucleotide sequence: TGTGCCAGCACAGTGCGGACTGAGAACACCGGGGAGCTGTTTTTT.

This rearrangement joins TRBV7-9 to TRBJ2-7; the match to TRBD1 covers 7 bases. This CDR3 contains 13 residues. V was pared by 5 bases and J by 9 bases, with 10 bases of the junction left unmatched. The germline gives CDR1 SEHNR, CDR2 FQNEAQ (reference sequence). Here the CDR3 DNA reads TGTGCCAGCAGCGGTGGACAGGCTGAAAGGCAGTACTTC. Translated: CASSGGQAERQYF.

J is TRBJ2-7 and V is TRBV11-2; D may be TRBD1 (5 bases). Trimming shortened V by 2 bases and J by 2 bases, and 7 bases separated the two germline ends. There are 13 residues in the CDR3. Germline CDR1 and CDR2: SGHAT and FQNNGV. CDR3 bases: TGTGCCAGCAGCTTATACAGGACCTACGAGCAGTACTTC. Its protein is CASSLYRTYEQYF.

The chain links TRBV6-5 to TRBJ2-1; D is possibly TRBD2 (6 bases). V was clipped by 0 bases and J by 3 bases, with 12 bases between them. The length of the CDR3 is 16 residues. Germline V lookup: CDR1 MNHEY, CDR2 SVGAGI. CDR3 sequence reads: CASSYSNLGGYNEQFF. CDR3 bases: TGTGCCAGCAGTTACTCCAATTTGGGGGGCTACAATGAGCAGTTCTTC.

V is TRBV2 and J is TRBJ1-2; no reliable D call. Trimming took off 7 bases at V and 6 bases at J, with 18 bases between the two ends. The germline V gene has CDR1 SNHLY and CDR2 FYNNEI. The CDR3 totals 14 residues. CDR3 DNA: TGTGCCAGCAAGGGTCTGAGAGGGAAGGATGGCTACACCTTC. Its protein is CASKGLRGKDGYTF.

This chain uses TRBV7-6 with TRBJ2-7, with 10 bases identical to TRBD1. V lost 4 bases, J lost 6 bases, and 6 bases stayed unmatched. Germline V gene data show CDR1 as SGHVS and CDR2 as FNYEAQ. CDR3 length: 14 amino acids. The CDR3 nucleotides are TGTGCCAGCAGCTGGGGACAGGGGATCATCGAGCAGTACTTC. Amino acid sequence: CASSWGQGIIEQYF.

The genes are TRBV28 and TRBJ1-3, with D perhaps matching TRBD1 (5 bases). With 8 bases removed from V and 0 bases from J, the gap between germline ends came to 14 bases. Per the germline V gene, CDR1 is MDHEN and CDR2 is SYDVKM. The CDR3 length is 15 residues. The CDR3 DNA sequence: TGTGCCAGCGTTAACTACAGGCCCTCTGGAAACACCATATATTTT. Protein product: CASVNYRPSGNTIYF.

The chain is built from TRBV6-6 and TRBJ2-5; 11 bases fit TRBD2. The CDR3 runs 15 residues. CDR1 and CDR2 from the germline V gene are MNHNY and SVGAGI (reference sequence). After removal of 7 bases from V and 5 bases from J, the junction contained 9 bases not matched to a gene. CDR3 sequence reads: CASTLAGGPGETQYF. In DNA form, the CDR3 reads TGTGCCAGCACCTTAGCGGGAGGGCCAGGGGAGACCCAGTACTTC.

The chain combines TRBV6-4 with TRBJ1-2, with D unresolved. CDR1 MRHNA and CDR2 SNTAGT come from the germline V gene. The CDR3 length is 15 residues. Trimming shortened V by 7 bases and J by 0 bases, and 15 bases separated the two germline ends. The CDR3 protein is CASTEGAGANYGYTF. CDR3 nucleotides: TGTGCCAGCACCGAGGGTGCAGGAGCTAACTATGGCTACACCTTC.

The chain combines TRBV6-5 with TRBJ2-5, with D uncertain. Looked up from germline, CDR1 is MNHEY and CDR2 is SVGAGI. V gave up 4 bases and J gave up 3 bases, with 15 bases separating them. This CDR3 has 15 residues. The CDR3 coding sequence is TGTGCCAGCAGTTCCCCACTTATTTACGAAGAGACCCAGTACTTC. Translation gives CASSSPLIYEETQYF.

This chain uses TRBV5-1 with TRBJ2-3; 9 nucleotides line up with TRBD2. The CDR3 length is 14 residues. Germline V gene lookup returns CDR1 SGHRS and CDR2 YFSETQ. V shed 7 bases, J shed 6 bases, and the junction held 9 bases outside the gene matches. The CDR3 nucleotides read TGCGCCAGCTTGCCCGGGACTAGCTTTGATACGCAGTATTTT. Amino acids: CASLPGTSFDTQYF.

There are a few counts of this clone. V usage is TRBV29-1 and J usage is TRBJ2-6; 12 nucleotides agree with TRBD1. V lost 3 bases, J lost 2 bases, and 8 bases stayed unmatched. Looked up from germline, CDR1 is SQVTM and CDR2 is ANQGSEA. This CDR3 is built from 18 residues. The CDR3 nucleotides are TGCAGCGTTGATGGGGGGACAGGGGGCCCGGCTGGGGCCAACGTCCTGACTTTC. It encodes CSVDGGTGGPAGANVLTF.

This chain uses TRBV30 with TRBJ1-1, with 10 bases that match TRBD1. The CDR3 covers 12 residues. The germline V gene encodes CDR1 GTSNPN and CDR2 SVGIG (reference sequence). V dropped 3 bases and J dropped 13; count of bases not matched to a gene: 8. The CDR3 protein is CAWSDGTGEVFF. The DNA of the CDR3 is TGTGCCTGGAGCGATGGGACAGGGGAGGTTTTCTTT.

This clone was observed a handful of times. The rearrangement links TRBV6-1 to TRBJ2-1; 14 bases align to TRBD2. There are 19 residues in the CDR3. V lost 3 bases, J lost 3 bases, and 10 bases stayed unmatched. Germline V CDR1 and CDR2: MNHNS, SASEGT. CDR3 DNA: TGTGCCAGCAGTGAGGGAATTCCGGGACTAGCGGGAGTCTACAATGAGCAGTTCTTC. Encoded protein: CASSEGIPGLAGVYNEQFF.

This clone has more than one count but fewer than ten. As DNA, the CDR3 is TGTGCCATCGGAGGGACTAGCGGGGTCTCCTACGAGCAGTACTTC. Translated: CAIGGTSGVSYEQYF. The genes are TRBV10-3 and TRBJ2-7; 13 positions agree with TRBD2. J gave up 0 bases and V 8 bases, and 4 bases lay outside the gene matches. Germline CDR1 is ENHRY and CDR2 is SYGVKD. CDR3 length: 15 amino acids.

This chain connects TRBV6-4 to TRBJ2-1; TRBD2 agrees at 10 bases. After removal of 6 bases from V and 3 bases from J, the junction contained 8 bases not matched to a gene. The CDR3 has 16 residues. The germline V gene encodes CDR1 MRHNA and CDR2 SNTAGT. The CDR3 DNA sequence: TGTGCCAGCAGCCCTAGCGGGAGTCAGGACTACAATGAGCAGTTCTTC. Translating gives CASSPSGSQDYNEQFF.

CDR3 amino acids: CASSQARDSLNYGYTF. The CDR3 region has the DNA TGCGCCAGCAGCCAGGCTCGGGACAGTTTGAACTATGGCTACACCTTC. V and J are TRBV4-3 and TRBJ1-2; 7 nucleotides align to TRBD1. The CDR3 runs to 16 residues. V shed 3 bases and J 2 bases; nucleotides not matched to a gene: 9. Germline lookup yields CDR1 LGHNA and CDR2 YSLEER.